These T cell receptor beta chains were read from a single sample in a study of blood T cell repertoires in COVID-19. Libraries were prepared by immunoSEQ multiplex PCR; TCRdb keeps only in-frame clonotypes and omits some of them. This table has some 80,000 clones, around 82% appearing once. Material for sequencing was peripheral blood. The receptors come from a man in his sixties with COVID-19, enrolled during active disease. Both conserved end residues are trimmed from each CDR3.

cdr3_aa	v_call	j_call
ASSLSSEGEGKNIQY	TRBV7-9	TRBJ2-4
ASSLLPTTAGTSGNEQF	TRBV7-3	TRBJ2-1
ASRARTGYEKLF	TRBV6-5	TRBJ1-4
ASSRTTSGDQETQY	TRBV7-8	TRBJ2-5
ASSPLGASNQPQH	TRBV19	TRBJ1-5
AWSVWGVEQY	TRBV30	TRBJ2-7
SVDGGAGVYEQY	TRBV29-1	TRBJ2-7
ASSQARGPYEQY	TRBV3-1/TRBV3-2	TRBJ2-7
ASSQGEVREGRYSDTQY	TRBV4-1	TRBJ2-3
ASSLESRGPDTQY	TRBV7-8	TRBJ2-3
ASSLGTGGEIGKLF	TRBV27	TRBJ1-4
ASRGDRAYNEQF	TRBV13	TRBJ2-1
ASSGTGYDNEQF	TRBV2	TRBJ2-1
ASSAGDRRDSPLH	TRBV9	TRBJ1-6
ASSFSPFRGRNHEQF	TRBV7-2	TRBJ2-1
ASSLGLSKNTGELF	TRBV5-4	TRBJ2-2
ASSPRSNTGELF	TRBV7-3	TRBJ2-2
ASSSRWGEGTGELF	TRBV5-1	TRBJ2-2
ASSLAGTGNYGYT	TRBV5-1	TRBJ1-2
AISEVELSPLH	TRBV10-3	TRBJ1-6
ASSPSGESEAF	TRBV7-9	TRBJ1-1
ASSGGDRGDTEAF	TRBV9	TRBJ1-1
ASSFGGQGATNEKLF	TRBV5-4	TRBJ1-4
SVEGDRGFNYEQY	TRBV29-1	TRBJ2-7
ASRTLQGAKNIQY	TRBV6-5	TRBJ2-4
ASRELAGGRADTQY	TRBV5-6	TRBJ2-3
ASTLVGEQY	TRBV7-2	TRBJ2-7
ASSPRTGNGNTIY	TRBV7-8	TRBJ1-3
ASSFGPSYEQY	TRBV12-3/TRBV12-4	TRBJ2-7
ASSVGGQVNYGYT	TRBV9	TRBJ1-2
ASSPDRVQPQH	TRBV27	TRBJ1-5
ASSGQGNTEAF	TRBV5-1	TRBJ1-1
ASRSTGFGEQY	TRBV19	TRBJ2-7
ASSPDSQETQY	TRBV5-1	TRBJ2-5
ASSFSVKETQY	TRBV13	TRBJ2-5
ASSATGTGRDEQF	TRBV19	TRBJ2-1
ASRDRAGTGELF	TRBV9	TRBJ2-2
ASSRTGAQPQH	TRBV27	TRBJ1-5
ASSLVVAGGPGTDTQY	TRBV5-1	TRBJ2-3
ASSQLGRLAGRAYEQY	TRBV3-1/TRBV3-2	TRBJ2-7
ASSQGARYEQY	TRBV7-2	TRBJ2-7
ASSYSRGTEAF	TRBV6-5	TRBJ1-1
ASSEGGTAGELF	TRBV6-5	TRBJ2-2
ASSDTNREPGGYT	TRBV6-4	TRBJ1-2
ASSPFSEAYEQY	TRBV5-4	TRBJ2-7
ASSSQGAGENEQF	TRBV7-9	TRBJ2-1
ASNRGGSGAEAF	TRBV19	TRBJ1-1
ASSVGPGTGPTDTQY	TRBV9	TRBJ2-3
ASSSVTGGDDGYT	TRBV7-7	TRBJ1-2
ASSLAWGDQAF	TRBV5-4	TRBJ1-1
ASSSTGNTEAF	TRBV6-2/TRBV6-3	TRBJ1-1
ASREAVMDEQY	TRBV5-1	TRBJ2-7
ASSQDVGTSGRAFLYEQY	TRBV3-1/TRBV3-2	TRBJ2-7
ASSSQDKGNSPLH	TRBV5-6	TRBJ1-6
ASRTGGSSNQPQH	TRBV16	TRBJ1-5
ASSDGQGGYEQY	TRBV28	TRBJ2-7
ASSLGSAGGYT	TRBV11-2	TRBJ1-2
ASSMDRPEQY	TRBV19	TRBJ2-3
ASSQGRTGNTEAF	TRBV7-6	TRBJ1-1
ASSLEPGNEVENNEQF	TRBV5-1	TRBJ2-1